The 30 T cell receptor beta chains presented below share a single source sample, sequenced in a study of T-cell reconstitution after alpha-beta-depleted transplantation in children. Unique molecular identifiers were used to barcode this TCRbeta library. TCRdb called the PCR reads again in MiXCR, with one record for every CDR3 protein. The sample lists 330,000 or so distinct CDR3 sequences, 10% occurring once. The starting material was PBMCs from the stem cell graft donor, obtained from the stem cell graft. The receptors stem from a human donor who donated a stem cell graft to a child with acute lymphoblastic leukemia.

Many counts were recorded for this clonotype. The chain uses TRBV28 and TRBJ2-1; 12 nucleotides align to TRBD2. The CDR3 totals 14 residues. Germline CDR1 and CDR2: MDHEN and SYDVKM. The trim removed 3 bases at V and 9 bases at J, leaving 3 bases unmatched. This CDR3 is CASSFGLAGLEQFF. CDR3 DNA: TGTGCCAGCAGTTTTGGACTAGCGGGACTTGAGCAGTTCTTC.

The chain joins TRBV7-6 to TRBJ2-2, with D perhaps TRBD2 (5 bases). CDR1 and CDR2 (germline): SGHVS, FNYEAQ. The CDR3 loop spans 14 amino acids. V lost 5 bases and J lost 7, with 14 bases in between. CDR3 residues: CASSLREGHGELFF. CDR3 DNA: TGTGCCAGCAGCCTCCGGGAAGGGCACGGGGAGCTGTTTTTT.

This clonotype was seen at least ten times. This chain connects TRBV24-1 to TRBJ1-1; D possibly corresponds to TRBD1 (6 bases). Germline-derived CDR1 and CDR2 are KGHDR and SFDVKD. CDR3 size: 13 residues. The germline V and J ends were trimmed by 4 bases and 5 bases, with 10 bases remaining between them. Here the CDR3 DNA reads TGTGCCACCAGTGACAGGGGAATAACTGAAGCTTTCTTT. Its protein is CATSDRGITEAFF.

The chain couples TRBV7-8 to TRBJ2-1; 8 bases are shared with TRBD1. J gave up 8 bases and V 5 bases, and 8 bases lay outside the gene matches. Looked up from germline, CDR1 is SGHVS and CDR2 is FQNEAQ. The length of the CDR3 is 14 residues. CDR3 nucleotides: TGTGCCAGCAGCCTAGGACAGGGTGTTGATGAGCAGTTCTTC. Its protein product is CASSLGQGVDEQFF.

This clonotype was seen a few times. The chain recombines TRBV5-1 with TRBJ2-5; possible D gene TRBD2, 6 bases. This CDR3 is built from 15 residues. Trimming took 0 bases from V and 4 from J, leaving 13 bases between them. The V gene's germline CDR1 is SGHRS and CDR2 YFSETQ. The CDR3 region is CASSLAGSGAETQYF. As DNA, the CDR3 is TGCGCCAGCAGCTTGGCCGGGAGTGGGGCAGAGACCCAGTACTTC.

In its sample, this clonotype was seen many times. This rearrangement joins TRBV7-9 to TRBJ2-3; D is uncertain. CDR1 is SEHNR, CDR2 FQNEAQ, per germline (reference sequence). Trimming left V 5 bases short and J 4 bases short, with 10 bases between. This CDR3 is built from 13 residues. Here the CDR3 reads CASSPEFPDTQYF. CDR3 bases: TGTGCCAGCAGCCCTGAGTTCCCAGATACGCAGTATTTT.

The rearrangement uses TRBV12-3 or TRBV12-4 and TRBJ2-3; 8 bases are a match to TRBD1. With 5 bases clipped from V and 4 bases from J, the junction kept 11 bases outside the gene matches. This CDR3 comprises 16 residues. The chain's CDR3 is CASSETGVPLPDTQYF. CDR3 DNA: TGTGCCAGCAGTGAGACAGGGGTTCCACTCCCAGATACGCAGTATTTT.

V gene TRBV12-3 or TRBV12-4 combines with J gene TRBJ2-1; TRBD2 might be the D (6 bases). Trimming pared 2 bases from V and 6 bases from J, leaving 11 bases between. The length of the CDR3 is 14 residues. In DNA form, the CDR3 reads TGTGCCAGCAGTTTAACGGGAGCTCGCAATGAGCAGTTCTTC. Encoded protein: CASSLTGARNEQFF.

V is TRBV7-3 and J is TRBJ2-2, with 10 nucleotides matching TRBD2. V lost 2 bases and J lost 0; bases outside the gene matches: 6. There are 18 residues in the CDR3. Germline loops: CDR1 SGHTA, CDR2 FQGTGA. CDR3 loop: CASSLLAGAISNTGELFF. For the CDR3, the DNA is TGTGCCAGCAGCTTACTAGCGGGAGCCATTTCGAACACCGGGGAGCTGTTTTTT.

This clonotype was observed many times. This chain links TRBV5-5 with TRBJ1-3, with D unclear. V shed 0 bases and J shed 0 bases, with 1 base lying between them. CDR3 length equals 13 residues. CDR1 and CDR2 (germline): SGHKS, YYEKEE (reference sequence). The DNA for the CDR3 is TGTGCCAGCAGCTTGGTCTCTGGAAACACCATATATTTT. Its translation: CASSLVSGNTIYF.

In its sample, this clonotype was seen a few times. For the CDR3, the DNA is TGTGCCAGCAGTTTAGGCCAGGGGAACTCCTACGAGCAGTACTTC. Translation: CASSLGQGNSYEQYF. This chain links TRBV12-3 or TRBV12-4 with TRBJ2-7, with D possibly being TRBD1 (6 bases). This CDR3 is 15 amino acids long. V was trimmed by 1 base and J by 0 bases, leaving 10 bases between them.

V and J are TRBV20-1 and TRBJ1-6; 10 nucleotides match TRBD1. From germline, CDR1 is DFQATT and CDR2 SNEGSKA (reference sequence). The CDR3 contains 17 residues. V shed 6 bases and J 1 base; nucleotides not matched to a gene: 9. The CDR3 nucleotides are TGCAGTGCCAGACAGGGGGCGAGAAAATCCTATAATTCACCCCTCCACTTT. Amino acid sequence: CSARQGARKSYNSPLHF.

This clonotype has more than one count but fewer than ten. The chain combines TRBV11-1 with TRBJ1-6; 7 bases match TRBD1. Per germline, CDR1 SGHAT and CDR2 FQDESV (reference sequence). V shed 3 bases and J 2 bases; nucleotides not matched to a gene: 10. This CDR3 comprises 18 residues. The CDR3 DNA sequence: TGTGCCAGCAGCTTTGTAAGCGGACAGGTCGCCTATAATTCACCCCTCCACTTT. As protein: CASSFVSGQVAYNSPLHF.

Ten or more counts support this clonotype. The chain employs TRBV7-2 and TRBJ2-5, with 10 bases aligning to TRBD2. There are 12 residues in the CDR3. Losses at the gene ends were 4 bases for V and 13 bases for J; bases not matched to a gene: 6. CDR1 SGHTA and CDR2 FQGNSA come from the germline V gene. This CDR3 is CASSSSGGVRYF. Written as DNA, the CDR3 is TGTGCCAGCAGCTCTAGCGGGGGAGTCCGGTACTTC.

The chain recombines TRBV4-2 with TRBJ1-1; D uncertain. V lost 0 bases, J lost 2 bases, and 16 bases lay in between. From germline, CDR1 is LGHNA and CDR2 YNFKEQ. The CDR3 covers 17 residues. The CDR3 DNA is TGTGCCAGCAGCCAAGAGAAGGTGGGCAGGTTCAACACTGAAGCTTTCTTT. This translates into CASSQEKVGRFNTEAFF.

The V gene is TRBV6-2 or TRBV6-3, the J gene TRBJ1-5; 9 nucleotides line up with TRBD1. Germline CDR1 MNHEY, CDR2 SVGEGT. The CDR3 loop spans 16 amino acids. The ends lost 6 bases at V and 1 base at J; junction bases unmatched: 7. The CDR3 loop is CASRHPGTGSNQPQHF. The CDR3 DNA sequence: TGTGCCAGCAGACACCCCGGGACAGGGAGCAATCAGCCCCAGCATTTT.

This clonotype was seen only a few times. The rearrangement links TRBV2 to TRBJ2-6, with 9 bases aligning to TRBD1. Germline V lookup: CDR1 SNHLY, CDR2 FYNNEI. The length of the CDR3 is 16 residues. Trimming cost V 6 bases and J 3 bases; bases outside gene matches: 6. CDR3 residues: CASSQTGGSGANVLTF. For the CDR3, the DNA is TGTGCCAGCAGCCAGACAGGGGGTAGTGGGGCCAACGTCCTGACTTTC.

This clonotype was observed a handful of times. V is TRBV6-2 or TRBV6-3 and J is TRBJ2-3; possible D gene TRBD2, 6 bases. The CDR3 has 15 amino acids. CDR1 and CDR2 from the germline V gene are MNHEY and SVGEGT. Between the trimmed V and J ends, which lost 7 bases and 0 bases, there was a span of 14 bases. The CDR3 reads CASKDGGTSTDTQYF. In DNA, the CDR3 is TGTGCCAGCAAGGACGGCGGGACTAGCACAGATACGCAGTATTTT.

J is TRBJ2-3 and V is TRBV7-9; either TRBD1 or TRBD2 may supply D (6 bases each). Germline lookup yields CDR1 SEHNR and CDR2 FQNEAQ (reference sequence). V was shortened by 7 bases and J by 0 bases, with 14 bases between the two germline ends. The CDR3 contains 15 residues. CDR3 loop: CASIRGPSSTDTQYF. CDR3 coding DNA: TGTGCCAGCATCCGGGGGCCGAGTAGCACAGATACGCAGTATTTT.

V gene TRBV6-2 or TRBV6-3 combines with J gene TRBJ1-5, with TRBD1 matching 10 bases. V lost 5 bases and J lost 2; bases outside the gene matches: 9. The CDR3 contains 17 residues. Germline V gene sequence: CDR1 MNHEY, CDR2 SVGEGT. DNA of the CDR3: TGTGCCAGCAGTCCACGCCCCGGGACAGGGGGCAATCAGCCCCAGCATTTT. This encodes CASSPRPGTGGNQPQHF.

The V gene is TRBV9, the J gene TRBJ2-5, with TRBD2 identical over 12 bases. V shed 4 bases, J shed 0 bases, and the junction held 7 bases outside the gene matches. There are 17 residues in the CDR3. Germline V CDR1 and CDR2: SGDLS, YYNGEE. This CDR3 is CASSPGLAGRYQETQYF. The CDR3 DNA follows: TGTGCCAGCAGCCCCGGACTAGCGGGACGGTACCAAGAGACCCAGTACTTC.

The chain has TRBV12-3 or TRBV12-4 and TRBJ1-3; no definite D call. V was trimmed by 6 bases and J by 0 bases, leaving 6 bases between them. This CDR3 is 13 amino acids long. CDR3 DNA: TGTGCCAGCAGGGCCTACTCTGGAAACACCATATATTTT. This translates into CASRAYSGNTIYF.

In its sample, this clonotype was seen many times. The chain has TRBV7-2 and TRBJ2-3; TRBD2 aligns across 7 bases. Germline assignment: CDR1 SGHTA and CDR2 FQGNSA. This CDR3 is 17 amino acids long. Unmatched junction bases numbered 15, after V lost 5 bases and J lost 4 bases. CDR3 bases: TGTGCCAGCAGCCCCGTAGGGGCGGGAGTCCTCCCAGATACGCAGTATTTT. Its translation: CASSPVGAGVLPDTQYF. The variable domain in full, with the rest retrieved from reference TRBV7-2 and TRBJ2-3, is GAGVSQSPSNKVTEKGKDVELRCDPISGHTALYWYRQSLGQGLEFLIYFQGNSAPDKSGLPSDRFSAERTGGSVSTLTIQRTQQEDSAVYLCASSPVGAGVLPDTQYFGPGTRLTVL.

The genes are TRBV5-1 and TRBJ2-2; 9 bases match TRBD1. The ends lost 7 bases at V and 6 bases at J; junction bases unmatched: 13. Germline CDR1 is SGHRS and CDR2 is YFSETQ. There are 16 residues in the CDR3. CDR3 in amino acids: CASEHGDRVIAGELFF. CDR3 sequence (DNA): TGCGCCAGCGAGCACGGGGACAGGGTAATCGCCGGGGAGCTGTTTTTT.

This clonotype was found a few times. CDR3 region: CASSSDLWELLNTEAFF. In nucleotides, the CDR3 is TGTGCCAGCAGTTCAGACCTTTGGGAGCTGCTGAACACTGAAGCTTTCTTT. V gene TRBV6-5 combines with J gene TRBJ1-1; D call uncertain. With 4 bases removed from V and 0 bases from J, the gap between germline ends came to 18 bases. Germline V gives CDR1 MNHEY, CDR2 SVGAGI. CDR3 length: 17 residues.

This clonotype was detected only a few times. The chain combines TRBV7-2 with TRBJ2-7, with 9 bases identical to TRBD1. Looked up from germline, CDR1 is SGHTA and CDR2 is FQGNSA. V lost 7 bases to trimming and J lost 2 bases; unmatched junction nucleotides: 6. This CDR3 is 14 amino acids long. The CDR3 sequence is CASMGDRDPYEQYF. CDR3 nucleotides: TGTGCCAGCATGGGGGACAGGGACCCCTACGAGCAGTACTTC.

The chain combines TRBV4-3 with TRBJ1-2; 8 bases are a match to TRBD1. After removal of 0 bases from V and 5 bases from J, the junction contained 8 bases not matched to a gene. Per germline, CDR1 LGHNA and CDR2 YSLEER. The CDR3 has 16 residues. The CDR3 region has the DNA TGCGCCAGCAGCCAAGATCTTGCAGGGGGCAGGTATGGCTACACCTTC. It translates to CASSQDLAGGRYGYTF.

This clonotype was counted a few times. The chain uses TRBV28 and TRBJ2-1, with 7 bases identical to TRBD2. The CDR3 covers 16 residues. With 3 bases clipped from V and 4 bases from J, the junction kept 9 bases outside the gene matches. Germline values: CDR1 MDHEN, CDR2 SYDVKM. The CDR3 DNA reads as TGTGCCAGCAGTTTCGACCCGGGGGGTAGATACAATGAGCAGTTCTTC. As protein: CASSFDPGGRYNEQFF.

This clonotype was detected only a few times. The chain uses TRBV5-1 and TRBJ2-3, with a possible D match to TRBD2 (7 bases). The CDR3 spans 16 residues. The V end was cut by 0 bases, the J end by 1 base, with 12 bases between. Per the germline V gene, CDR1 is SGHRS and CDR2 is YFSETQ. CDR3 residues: CASSLAWGGRTDTQYF. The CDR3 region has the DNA TGCGCCAGCAGCTTGGCCTGGGGGGGCCGCACAGATACGCAGTATTTT.

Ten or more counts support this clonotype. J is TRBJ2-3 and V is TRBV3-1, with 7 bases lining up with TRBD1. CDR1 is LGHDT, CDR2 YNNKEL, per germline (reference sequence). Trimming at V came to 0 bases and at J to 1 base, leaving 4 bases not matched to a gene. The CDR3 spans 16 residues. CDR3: CASSQDLGTGTDTQYF. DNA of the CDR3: TGTGCCAGCAGCCAAGACTTGGGGACAGGCACAGATACGCAGTATTTT.